This T cell receptor (beta chain) is from a study of blood T cells in healthy people across ages. Findings and caveats of the study: In long-lived donors, naive CD4+ cell counts and diversity exceeded those of aged donors.

Note on this clonotype: No antigen is known for it.

Each donor gave roughly 9.8 milliliters of peripheral blood. The CDR3 contains 14 residues. Deletions cut 0 bases from V and 7 bases from J, with 11 bases between. Germline V gene data show CDR1 as SGHRS and CDR2 as YFSETQ. Alongside a J-beta primer mix, a sample-barcoded 5' primer served in a second PCR lasting about 7 to 11 cycles. MiXCR was run by TCRdb on the 5' RACE reads, yielding one entry per CDR3 protein. The sample includes a few hundred thousand distinct CDR3 sequences, roughly a quarter of them seen just once. This same sample was also part of a study on T cells of mothers and their children. That study reports: Compared with unrelated pairs, related mother-child pairs had slightly higher, non-significant overlap.

The sample comprised blood. The chain uses TRBV5-1 and TRBJ2-1; TRBD1 or TRBD2 may be the D gene (6 bases each). The source is a boy between 2 and 10 years old in good health. The CDR3 reads CASSLGQGRNEQFF. CDR3 coding DNA: TGCGCCAGCAGCTTGGGTCAGGGGAGGAATGAGCAGTTCTTC.